The entry below gives a single T cell receptor (beta chain) sequence along with its context. This entry is derived from a study of blood T cell repertoires in COVID-19. Libraries were prepared by immunoSEQ multiplex PCR; TCRdb keeps only in-frame clonotypes and omits some of them. The sample yields a few hundred thousand clones, 85% seen once. The CDR3 length is 16 residues. CDR1 is SGHTA and CDR2 is FQGTGA in the germline V gene. Trimming cost V 0 bases and J 10 bases, with 16 bases left between them. The V and J genes are TRBV7-3 and TRBJ1-6; D not resolved. The receptor was isolated from a woman younger than 30 with acute or convalescent COVID-19. The sample taken for sequencing was peripheral blood. CDR3 DNA sequence: TGTGCCAGCAGCTTAACGGGCCCAGGAGGCGGCTCACCCCTCCACTTT. Its translation is CASSLTGPGGGSPLHF.